This T cell receptor (beta chain) was identified during a study of breast tumors, draining lymph nodes, adjacent tissues. TCRdb reprocessed the multiplex PCR reads via MiXCR and lists one record per CDR3 protein. The sample holds roughly 220,000 distinct CDR3 sequences, under 40% seen once. Breast cancer patients provided tissue from their axillary draining lymph nodes. The CDR3 extends over 17 amino acids. CDR1 and CDR2 (germline): LGHNA, YSLEER. Trimming took 0 bases from V and 4 from J, leaving 13 bases between them. This chain joins TRBV4-3 and TRBJ2-6, with unresolved D. Sequencing used axillary lymph node tissue. The receptor's source is a female donor with breast cancer. Some clones in this sample may be carry-over from other donors' samples. The CDR3 nucleotides read TGCGCCAGCAGCCAAGAGGGCAGGCCTAACGGGGCCAACGTCCTGACTTTC. Protein: CASSQEGRPNGANVLTF.